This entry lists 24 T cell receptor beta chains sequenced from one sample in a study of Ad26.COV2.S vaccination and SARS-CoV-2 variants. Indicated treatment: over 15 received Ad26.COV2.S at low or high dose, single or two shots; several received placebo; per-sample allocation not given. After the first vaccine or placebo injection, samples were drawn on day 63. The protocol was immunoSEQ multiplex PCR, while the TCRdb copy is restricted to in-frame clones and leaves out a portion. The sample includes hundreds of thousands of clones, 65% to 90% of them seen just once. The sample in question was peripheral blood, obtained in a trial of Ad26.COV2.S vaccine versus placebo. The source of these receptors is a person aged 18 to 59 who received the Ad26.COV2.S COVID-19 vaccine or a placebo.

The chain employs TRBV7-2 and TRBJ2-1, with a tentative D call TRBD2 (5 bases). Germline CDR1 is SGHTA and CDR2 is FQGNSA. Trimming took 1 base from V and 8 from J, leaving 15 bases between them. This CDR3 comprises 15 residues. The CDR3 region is CASSLGIGSGYEQFF. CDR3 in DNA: TGTGCCAGCAGCTTAGGAATTGGGAGTGGCTATGAGCAGTTCTTC.

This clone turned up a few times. CDR3 coding DNA: TGTGCCATCAGTGAGATGTCTGAAGCTTTCTTT. Translated: CAISEMSEAFF. The V gene is TRBV10-3, the J gene TRBJ1-1; D is unclear. V was trimmed by 2 bases and J by 6 bases, leaving 4 bases between them. Germline CDR1 and CDR2: ENHRY and SYGVKD. There are 11 residues in the CDR3.

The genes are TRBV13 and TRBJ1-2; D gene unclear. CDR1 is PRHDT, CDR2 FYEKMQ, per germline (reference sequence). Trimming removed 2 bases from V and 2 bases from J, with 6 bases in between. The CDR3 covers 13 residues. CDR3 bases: TGTGCCAGCAGCTTACAAGCGAACTATGGCTACACCTTC. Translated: CASSLQANYGYTF.

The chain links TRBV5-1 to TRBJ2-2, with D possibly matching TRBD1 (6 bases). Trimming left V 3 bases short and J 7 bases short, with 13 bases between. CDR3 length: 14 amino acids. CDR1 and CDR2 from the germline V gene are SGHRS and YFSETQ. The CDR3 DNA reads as TGCGCCAGCAGCTCCTCACAAGGGGGCGGGGAGCTGTTTTTT. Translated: CASSSSQGGGELFF.

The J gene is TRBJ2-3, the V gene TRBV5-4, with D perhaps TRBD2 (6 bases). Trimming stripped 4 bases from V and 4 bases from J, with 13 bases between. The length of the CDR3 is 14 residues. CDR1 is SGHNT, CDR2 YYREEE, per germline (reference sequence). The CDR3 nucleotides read TGTGCCAGCAGCGGTGGCTGGGGGGCAGATACGCAGTATTTT. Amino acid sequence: CASSGGWGADTQYF.

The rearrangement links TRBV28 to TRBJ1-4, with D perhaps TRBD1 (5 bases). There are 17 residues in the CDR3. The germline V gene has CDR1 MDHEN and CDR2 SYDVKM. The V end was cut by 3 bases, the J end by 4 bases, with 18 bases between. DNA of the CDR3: TGTGCCAGCAGTTTCCCCCCGGGGGGACGGAGTAATGAAAAACTGTTTTTT. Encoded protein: CASSFPPGGRSNEKLFF.

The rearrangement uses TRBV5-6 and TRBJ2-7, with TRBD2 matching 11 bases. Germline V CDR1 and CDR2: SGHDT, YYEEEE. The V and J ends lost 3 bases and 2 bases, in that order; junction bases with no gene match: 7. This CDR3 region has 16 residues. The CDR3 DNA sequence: TGTGCCAGCAGCTGGACTAGCGGGCTAGTCCCCTACGAGCAGTACTTC. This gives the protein CASSWTSGLVPYEQYF.

Here the CDR3 DNA reads TGCGCCAGCAGCCAGAGGGGACAGGGGAACACTGAAGCTTTCTTT. It yields the protein CASSQRGQGNTEAFF. V is TRBV5-1 and J is TRBJ1-1, with TRBD1 matching 9 bases. The CDR3 extends over 15 amino acids. CDR1 and CDR2 (germline): SGHRS, YFSETQ. V lost 4 bases, J lost 1 base, and 5 bases stayed unmatched.

The DNA for the CDR3 is TGTGCCAGCAGTGAAGCTGGGGGAGACGTGAATGAGCAGTTCTTC. Protein product: CASSEAGGDVNEQFF. The chain has TRBV6-1 and TRBJ2-1; either TRBD1 or TRBD2 may fit D (5 bases each). The CDR3 has 15 residues. The V and J ends lost 0 bases and 7 bases respectively, with 13 bases between them. Germline lookup yields CDR1 MNHNS and CDR2 SASEGT.

The CDR3 DNA sequence: TGTGCCAGCAGCTACGTGCGCACTGAAGCTTTCTTT. Translating it yields CASSYVRTEAFF. The rearrangement links TRBV7-9 to TRBJ1-1; D call uncertain. Trimming removed 4 bases from V and 4 bases from J, with 7 bases in between. CDR1 and CDR2 from the germline V gene are SEHNR and FQNEAQ (reference sequence). The CDR3 covers 12 residues.

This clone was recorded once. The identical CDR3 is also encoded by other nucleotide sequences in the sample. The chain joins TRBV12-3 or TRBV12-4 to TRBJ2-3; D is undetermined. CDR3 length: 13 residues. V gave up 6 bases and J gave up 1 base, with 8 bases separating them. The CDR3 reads CASSPPGTDTQYF. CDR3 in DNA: TGTGCCAGCAGCCCCCCGGGCACAGATACGCAGTATTTT.

The CDR3 loop reads CASRIDRGNTEAFF. CDR3 sequence (DNA): TGTGCCAGCAGGATAGACAGGGGGAACACTGAAGCTTTCTTT. The chain carries TRBV6-5 and TRBJ1-1; the match to TRBD1 covers 8 bases. The germline V gene encodes CDR1 MNHEY and CDR2 SVGAGI. The length of the CDR3 is 14 residues. J was trimmed by 1 base and V by 6 bases; bases with no gene match: 4.

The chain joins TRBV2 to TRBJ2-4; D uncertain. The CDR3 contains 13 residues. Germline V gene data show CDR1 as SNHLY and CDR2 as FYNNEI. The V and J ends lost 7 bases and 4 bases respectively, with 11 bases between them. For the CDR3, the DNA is TGTGCCAGCATAGGAGTTTCAAAAAACATTCAGTACTTC. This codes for CASIGVSKNIQYF.

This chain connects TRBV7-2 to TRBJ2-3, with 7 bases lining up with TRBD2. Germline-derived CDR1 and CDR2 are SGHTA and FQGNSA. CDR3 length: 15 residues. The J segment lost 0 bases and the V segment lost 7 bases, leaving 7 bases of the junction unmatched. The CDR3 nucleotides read TGTGCCAGCATCAACCGGGGGGTAAGCACAGATACGCAGTATTTT. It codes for CASINRGVSTDTQYF. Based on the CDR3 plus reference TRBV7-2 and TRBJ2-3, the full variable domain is GAGVSQSPSNKVTEKGKDVELRCDPISGHTALYWYRQSLGQGLEFLIYFQGNSAPDKSGLPSDRFSAERTGGSVSTLTIQRTQQEDSAVYLCASINRGVSTDTQYFGPGTRLTVL.

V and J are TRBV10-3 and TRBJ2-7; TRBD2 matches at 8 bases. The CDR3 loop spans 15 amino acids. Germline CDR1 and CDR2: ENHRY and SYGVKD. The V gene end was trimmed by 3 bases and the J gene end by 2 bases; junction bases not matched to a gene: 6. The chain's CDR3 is CAISDGLAGTYEQYF. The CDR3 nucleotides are TGTGCCATCAGTGATGGCCTAGCGGGCACCTACGAGCAGTACTTC.

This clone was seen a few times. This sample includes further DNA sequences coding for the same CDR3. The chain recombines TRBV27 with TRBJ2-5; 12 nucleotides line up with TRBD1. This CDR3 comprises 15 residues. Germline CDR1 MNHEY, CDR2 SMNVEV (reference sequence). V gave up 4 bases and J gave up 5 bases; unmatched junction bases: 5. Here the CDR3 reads CASSSGTGGRETQYF. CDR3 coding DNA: TGTGCCAGCAGTTCCGGGACAGGGGGCAGGGAGACCCAGTACTTC.

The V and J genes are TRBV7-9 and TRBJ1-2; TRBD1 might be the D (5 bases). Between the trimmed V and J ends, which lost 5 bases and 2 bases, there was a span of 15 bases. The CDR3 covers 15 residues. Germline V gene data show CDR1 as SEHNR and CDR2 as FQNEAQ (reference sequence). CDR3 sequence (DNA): TGTGCCAGCAGCCCCCCGGGGCAGGGAAACTATGGCTACACCTTC. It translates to CASSPPGQGNYGYTF. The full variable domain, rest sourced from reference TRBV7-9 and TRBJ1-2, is DTGVSQNPRHKITKRGQNVTFRCDPISEHNRLYWYRQTLGQGPEFLTYFQNEAQLEKSRLLSDRFSAERPKGSFSTLEIQRTEQGDSAMYLCASSPPGQGNYGYTFGSGTRLTVV.

The CDR3 region is CASSPPVAVETQYF. DNA of the CDR3: TGTGCCAGCAGCCCCCCAGTAGCGGTTGAGACCCAGTACTTC. The V call is TRBV3-1 (or the pseudogene TRBV3-2), the J call TRBJ2-5; D may be TRBD2 (6 bases). Germline V gene sequence: CDR1 LGHDT, CDR2 YNNKEL (reference sequence). Trimming removed 4 bases from V and 5 bases from J, with 14 bases in between. The CDR3 totals 14 residues.

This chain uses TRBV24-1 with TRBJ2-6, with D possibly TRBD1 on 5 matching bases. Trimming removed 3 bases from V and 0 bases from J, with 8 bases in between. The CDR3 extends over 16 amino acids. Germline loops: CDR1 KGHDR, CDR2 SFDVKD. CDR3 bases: TGTGCCACCAGTGATCGGACATTCTCTGGGGCCAACGTCCTGACTTTC. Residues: CATSDRTFSGANVLTF.

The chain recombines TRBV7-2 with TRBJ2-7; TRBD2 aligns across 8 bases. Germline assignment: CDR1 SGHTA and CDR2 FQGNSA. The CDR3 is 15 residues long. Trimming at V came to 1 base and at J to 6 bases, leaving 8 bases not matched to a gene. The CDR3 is CASSLGGGRLSEQYF. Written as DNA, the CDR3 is TGTGCCAGCAGCTTAGGCGGCGGGAGGCTTTCCGAGCAGTACTTC. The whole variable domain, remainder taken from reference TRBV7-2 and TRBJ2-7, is GAGVSQSPSNKVTEKGKDVELRCDPISGHTALYWYRQSLGQGLEFLIYFQGNSAPDKSGLPSDRFSAERTGGSVSTLTIQRTQQEDSAVYLCASSLGGGRLSEQYFGPGTRLTVT.

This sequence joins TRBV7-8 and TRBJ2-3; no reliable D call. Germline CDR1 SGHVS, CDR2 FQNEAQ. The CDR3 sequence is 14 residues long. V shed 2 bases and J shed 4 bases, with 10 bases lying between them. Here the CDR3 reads CASSLIPRPDTQYF. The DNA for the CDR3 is TGTGCCAGCAGCTTAATCCCCAGGCCAGATACGCAGTATTTT.

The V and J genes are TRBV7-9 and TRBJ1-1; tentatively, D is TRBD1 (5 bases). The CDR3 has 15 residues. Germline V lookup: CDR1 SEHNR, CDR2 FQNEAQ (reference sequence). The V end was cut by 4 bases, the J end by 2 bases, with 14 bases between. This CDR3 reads CASSSAGASNTEAFF. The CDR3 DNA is TGTGCCAGCAGCTCTGCCGGGGCTTCAAACACTGAAGCTTTCTTT.

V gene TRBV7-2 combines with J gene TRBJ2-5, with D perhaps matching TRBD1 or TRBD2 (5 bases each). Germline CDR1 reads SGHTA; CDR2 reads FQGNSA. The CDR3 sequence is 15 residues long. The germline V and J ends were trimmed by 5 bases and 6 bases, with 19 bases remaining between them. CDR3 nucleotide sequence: TGTGCCAGCAGCCAGAACCGGGACCTGGGGAAGACCCAGTACTTC. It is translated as CASSQNRDLGKTQYF.

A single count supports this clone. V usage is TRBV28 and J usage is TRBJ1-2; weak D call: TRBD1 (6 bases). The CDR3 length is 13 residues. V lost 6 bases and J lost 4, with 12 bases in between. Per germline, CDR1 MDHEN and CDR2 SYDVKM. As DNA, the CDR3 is TGTGCCAGCAGCTTGGCACAGGGCTATGGCTACACCTTC. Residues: CASSLAQGYGYTF.